The clone carrying this T cell receptor (beta chain) was picked up a small number of times. The target antigen is unknown. The data originate from a study of human T cells and chemical hapten exposure. The time point denotes: pre-sensitization, week 0. Treatment noted: therapeutic diphenylcyclopropenone sensitization with weekly scalp DPC. Each donor was an alopecia patient between 18 and 70 years of age who qualified for DPC. Notes on the study in general: A positive correlation with patch test score was found for PT1 expanded TCR counts. Compared with pre-sensitization or healthy control sets, expanded TCRs clustered more.

Attachment of unique molecular identifiers to individual cDNA molecules was performed in the library. From the RACE reads, TCRdb called clonotypes with MiXCR, one entry per CDR3 protein. The sample has 40,000 or so distinct CDR3 sequences; approximately 10% are singletons. The CDR3 covers 15 residues. Germline assignment: CDR1 KGHSH and CDR2 LQKENI. The V and J ends lost 1 base and 4 bases, in that order; junction bases with no gene match: 4. The sequenced sample was whole blood, obtained in connection with sensitization to the hapten diphenylcyclopropenone (DPC). The V gene is TRBV18, the J gene TRBJ1-5; 7 nucleotides align to TRBD1. This clonotype was sampled from a young man with alopecia areata. Some clones in this sample may be carry-over from other donors' samples. The CDR3: CASSPRDSSNQPQHF. In DNA form, the CDR3 reads TGTGCCAGCTCACCACGGGACAGCTCTAATCAGCCCCAGCATTTT.